This TCR beta chain was sequenced during a study of regulatory T cells in long-lasting Graves disease. Notes on the study in general: Gene preferences differed: TRBV28, TRBJ1-2, TRBJ2-5 in persistent cases.

Noted time point: newly diagnosed GD, antithyroid drugs for less than 3 months. With RNA extracted from PBMCs as input, the TCR library was made. In this sample, this clonotype turned up a few times. No antigen is known for it. Arm-PCR of CDR3 regions with iRepertoire HTBI primers generated TCR beta libraries. TCRdb reprocessed the multiplex PCR reads with MiXCR, giving one entry per CDR3 protein. The sample has more than 350,000 distinct CDR3 sequences; about 15% are singletons. Trimming pared 4 bases from V and 9 bases from J, leaving 18 bases between. CDR1 and CDR2 (germline): WNHNN, SYGVQD (reference sequence). CDR3 length equals 14 residues. The same sample was also used in a study of T cells in Graves' hyperthyroidism and ophthalmopathy. As reported in that work: The HTBI primer set drove a first-round RT-PCR of the TCR CDR3.

This chain connects TRBV10-1 to TRBJ2-5, with D perhaps assigned TRBD1 or TRBD2 (6 bases each). The material was peripheral blood mononuclear cells (PBMCs), obtained at new diagnosis, from a patient treated with antithyroid drugs. This TCR was recovered from a woman aged 25 to 45 with Graves disease. The CDR3 DNA follows: TGCGCCAGCAGTGGGGGACTGCATTCAGGGGCCCAGTACTTC. Translation gives CASSGGLHSGAQYF.